This T cell receptor (beta chain) was observed in a study of tumor and adjacent non-tumor tissue in lung cancer. TCRbeta libraries were built with three rounds of nested PCR, modified from ARM-PCR. TCRdb reprocessed the multiplex PCR reads with MiXCR, giving one entry per CDR3 protein. The repertoire holds roughly 70,000 distinct CDR3 sequences, with about 80% as singletons. No cell sorting was done before RNA was extracted from the tissue. Regarding this clonotype: This may come from a read error, since a much larger clone is one base off.

Material: lung tumor tissue. This receptor was obtained from a man aged 60-69 years with non-small cell lung cancer.

For the CDR3, the DNA is TGTGCCAGCTGGAGCTCTGGAAACACCATATATTTT. Translation gives CASWSSGNTIYF. The chain is built from TRBV25-1 and TRBJ1-3, with unresolved D. Trimming removed 8 bases at V and 0 bases at J, with 5 bases between. CDR3 size: 12 residues. CDR1 is MGHDK and CDR2 is SYGVNS in the germline V gene.